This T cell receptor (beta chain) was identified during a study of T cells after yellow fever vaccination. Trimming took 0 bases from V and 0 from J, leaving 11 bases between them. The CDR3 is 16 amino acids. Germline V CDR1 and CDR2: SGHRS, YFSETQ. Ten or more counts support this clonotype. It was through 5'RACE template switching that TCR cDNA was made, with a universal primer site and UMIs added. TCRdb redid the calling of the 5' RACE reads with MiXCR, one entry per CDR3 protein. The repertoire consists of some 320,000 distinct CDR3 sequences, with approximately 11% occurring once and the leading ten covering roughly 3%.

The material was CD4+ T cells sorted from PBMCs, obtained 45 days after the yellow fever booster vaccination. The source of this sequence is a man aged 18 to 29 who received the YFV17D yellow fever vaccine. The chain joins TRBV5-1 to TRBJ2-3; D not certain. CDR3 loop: CASSLGGMTSTDTQYF. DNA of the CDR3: TGCGCCAGCAGCTTGGGGGGAATGACTAGCACAGATACGCAGTATTTT.